A selection of T cell receptor beta chains follows, all from one sample in a study of cytomegalovirus exposure and HLA in healthy donors. The method was immunoSEQ multiplex PCR; TCRdb's version includes in-frame clones alone and lacks a portion of them. The sample gives 100,000 or so clones, roughly 63% of which show up once; around 6.3% is in the top ten. Sequences were obtained from PBMCs. All receptors derive from a woman in her twenties or thirties in good health and CMV-seronegative. The conserved cysteine and the conserved F or W are not part of the CDR3 here. Clone size is shown for a subset of rows, as once, few, many or a class of expanded clone.

clone_size | j_call | v_call | cdr3_aa
. | TRBJ1-2 | TRBV6-1 | ASRVGQYCGYT
. | TRBJ2-7 | TRBV7-2 | ASTLLHPYEQY
. | TRBJ2-7 | TRBV18 | ASSGQNSYEQY
few | TRBJ2-1 | TRBV9 | ASSIELDGLAGVGQF
few | TRBJ1-5 | TRBV9 | ASSSGGIQPQH
. | TRBJ1-1 | TRBV5-1 | ASSLAPTGSSYTEAF
. | TRBJ2-1 | TRBV28 | ASCPQGAWSNEQF
. | TRBJ2-2 | TRBV5-1 | ASSFNRGTGELF
. | TRBJ1-3 | TRBV5-4 | ASSAAGGGGKGSGNTIY
. | TRBJ2-7 | TRBV29-1 | REWGTALYYEQY
few | TRBJ2-5 | TRBV4-2 | ASSQEGQGEETQY
. | TRBJ1-5 | TRBV27 | ASSLSAAQPQH
. | TRBJ1-6 | TRBV6-5 | ASSYTQGAQNSPLH
medium-sized | TRBJ1-1 | TRBV11-2 | ASSPNRGEAF
. | TRBJ1-5 | TRBV11-2 | ASSLGGIGPQH
. | TRBJ1-5 | TRBV30 | AWDRPGGNQPQH
. | TRBJ1-2 | TRBV6-1 | ASSEPGVVGYT
. | TRBJ1-2 | TRBV28 | ASSRGLNYGYT
. | TRBJ1-2 | TRBV7-9 | ASSATLTAYGYT
. | TRBJ1-5 | TRBV7-8 | ASSPTGGNQPQH
. | TRBJ1-2 | TRBV18 | ASSTVGGVGYT
once | TRBJ1-1 | TRBV5-1 | ASSLLFGQGDGEAF
. | TRBJ1-1 | TRBV14 | ASSQGQGESEAF
once | TRBJ2-7 | TRBV18 | ASSPPGQGLYEQY
few | TRBJ1-2 | TRBV4-1 | ASSQDPRDRTSNYGYT
. | TRBJ1-5 | TRBV5-1 | ASSLGGQGAQPQH
. | TRBJ2-3 | TRBV11-2 | ASSPGGGPADTQY
. | TRBJ2-3 | TRBV5-1 | ASSLGLGPDTQY
. | TRBJ1-5 | TRBV4-3 | ASSQDRQIQPQH
few | TRBJ2-7 | TRBV2 | ASGGAGLYEQY
. | TRBJ2-7 | TRBV5-4 | ASSPEAGGPLSYEQY
once | TRBJ1-2 | TRBV28 | ASREGEGRGYT
. | TRBJ1-4 | TRBV6-1 | ASGGSSNEKLF
. | TRBJ1-2 | TRBV12-1 | ASSSRYTGNYGYT
. | TRBJ2-1 | TRBV9 | ASSAGGQF